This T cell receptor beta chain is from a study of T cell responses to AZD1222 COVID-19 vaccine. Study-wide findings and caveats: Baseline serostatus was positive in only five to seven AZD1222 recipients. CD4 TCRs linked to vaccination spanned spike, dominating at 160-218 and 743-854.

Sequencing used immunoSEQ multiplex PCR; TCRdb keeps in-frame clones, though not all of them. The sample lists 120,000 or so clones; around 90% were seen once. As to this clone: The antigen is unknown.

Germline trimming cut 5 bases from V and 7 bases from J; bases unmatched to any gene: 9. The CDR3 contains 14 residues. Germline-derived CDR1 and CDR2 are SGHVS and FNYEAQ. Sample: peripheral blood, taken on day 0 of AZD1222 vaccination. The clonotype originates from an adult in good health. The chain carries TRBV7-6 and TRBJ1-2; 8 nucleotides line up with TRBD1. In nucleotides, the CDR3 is TGTGCCAGCAGCCGCCAACCGGACAGGGTTGGCTACACCTTC. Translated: CASSRQPDRVGYTF.